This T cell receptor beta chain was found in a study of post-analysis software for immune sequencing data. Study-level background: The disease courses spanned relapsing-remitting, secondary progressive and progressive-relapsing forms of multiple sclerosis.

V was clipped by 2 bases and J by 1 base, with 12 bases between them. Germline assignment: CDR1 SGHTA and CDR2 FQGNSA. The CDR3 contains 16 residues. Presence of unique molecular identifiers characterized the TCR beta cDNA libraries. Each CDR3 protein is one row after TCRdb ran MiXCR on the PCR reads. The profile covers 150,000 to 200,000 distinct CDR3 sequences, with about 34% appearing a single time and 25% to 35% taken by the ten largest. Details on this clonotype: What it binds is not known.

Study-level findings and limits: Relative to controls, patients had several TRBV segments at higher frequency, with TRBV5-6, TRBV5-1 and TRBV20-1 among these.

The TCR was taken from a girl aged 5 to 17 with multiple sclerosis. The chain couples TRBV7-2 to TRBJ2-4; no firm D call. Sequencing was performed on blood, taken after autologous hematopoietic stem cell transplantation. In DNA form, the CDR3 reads TGTGCCAGCAGCTTAAGTGGTGGGGTGGCCAAAAACATTCAGTACTTC. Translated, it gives CASSLSGGVAKNIQYF.